The next 9 T cell receptor beta chains were all read from a single sample in a study of T-cell memory formation after mild COVID-19. TCRdb re-analysed the 5' RACE reads in MiXCR, keeping a single row per CDR3 protein. The table has roughly 100,000 distinct CDR3 sequences, 15% to 20% seen once. Material: PBMCs or a T cell subset sorted from them (not recorded which). These receptors came from an adult woman who had mild COVID-19 (a few samples of this study predate the infection). Cell type and time point are not known.

The chain has TRBV12-3 or TRBV12-4 and TRBJ2-3; D could derive from TRBD1 or TRBD2 (7 bases each). Trimming removed 3 bases at V and 6 bases at J, with 19 bases between. The CDR3 runs to 16 residues. CDR3 DNA: TGTGCCAGCAGTTTTGGCAGGGGGGGGTTATTTGATACGCAGTATTTT. It codes for CASSFGRGGLFDTQYF.

The genes are TRBV5-6 and TRBJ2-5; 7 positions match TRBD1. The trim removed 0 bases at V and 4 bases at J, leaving 3 bases unmatched. This CDR3 spans 14 amino acids. CDR1 is SGHDT, CDR2 YYEEEE, per germline. For the CDR3, the DNA is TGTGCCAGCAGCTTGGGACAGGGTCGAGAGACCCAGTACTTC. This encodes CASSLGQGRETQYF.

This clonotype was seen ten or more times. The chain joins TRBV6-5 to TRBJ2-7; 12 nucleotides agree with TRBD1. Unmatched junction bases numbered 7, after V lost 7 bases and J lost 9 bases. The CDR3 is 13 amino acids. In germline, CDR1 is MNHEY, CDR2 SVGAGI. DNA of the CDR3: TGTGCCAGCATGGGGGACAGGGGGCCACCGCAGTACTTC. Encoded protein: CASMGDRGPPQYF.

This clonotype was picked up a small number of times. The gene calls are TRBV6-5 and TRBJ2-6; TRBD1 or TRBD2 may be the D gene (5 bases each). The CDR3 contains 17 residues. CDR1 is MNHEY, CDR2 SVGAGI, per germline. The V gene lost 0 bases and the J gene lost 0 bases, with 9 bases spanning the gap. The CDR3 DNA sequence: TGTGCCAGCAGTTACTCCGAGGGGCTCTCTGGGGCCAACGTCCTGACTTTC. Its protein is CASSYSEGLSGANVLTF.

This clonotype appeared a few times. The V and J genes are TRBV6-5 and TRBJ2-7; 8 nucleotides align to TRBD2. This CDR3 is 16 amino acids long. CDR1 is MNHEY, CDR2 SVGAGI, per germline. The V and J ends lost 5 bases and 0 bases, in that order; junction bases with no gene match: 9. The CDR3 reads CASSPAGGQSSYEQYF. For the CDR3, the DNA is TGTGCCAGCAGTCCTGCGGGGGGCCAGAGCTCCTACGAGCAGTACTTC.

This clonotype was detected a few times. This sequence joins TRBV27 and TRBJ2-2; 13 positions agree with TRBD2. The CDR3 extends over 16 amino acids. After removal of 0 bases from V and 10 bases from J, the junction contained 5 bases not matched to a gene. Germline V gene data show CDR1 as MNHEY and CDR2 as SMNVEV (reference sequence). The CDR3: CASSLSSGLAGMELFF. The CDR3 DNA follows: TGTGCCAGCAGTTTATCGTCGGGACTAGCGGGGATGGAGCTGTTTTTT.

This clonotype was picked up a small number of times. The rearrangement uses TRBV7-9 and TRBJ2-1; D unclear. Per germline, CDR1 SEHNR and CDR2 FQNEAQ (reference sequence). The CDR3 covers 15 residues. Trimming pared 5 bases from V and 3 bases from J, leaving 14 bases between. For the CDR3, the DNA is TGTGCCAGCAGCCCTGTGAATTATCGCTACAATGAGCAGTTCTTC. Amino acid sequence: CASSPVNYRYNEQFF.

DNA for the CDR3: TGCAGTGCTCTGCCCCGGGACAGGGGCGACTATGGCTACACCTTC. Its protein is CSALPRDRGDYGYTF. The V call is TRBV20-1, the J call TRBJ1-2, with 10 positions matching TRBD1. Germline V gene sequence: CDR1 DFQATT, CDR2 SNEGSKA (reference sequence). The J segment lost 3 bases and the V segment lost 5 bases, leaving 9 bases of the junction unmatched. The length of the CDR3 is 15 residues.

This clonotype was observed many times. The chain is built from TRBV7-9 and TRBJ2-7; 9 nucleotides align to TRBD2. V lost 1 base to trimming and J lost 3 bases; unmatched junction nucleotides: 7. Per the germline V gene, CDR1 is SEHNR and CDR2 is FQNEAQ (reference sequence). The CDR3 is 16 residues long. CDR3 protein: CASSLVGLARDYEQYF. For the CDR3, the DNA is TGTGCCAGCAGCTTAGTAGGACTAGCGAGGGACTACGAGCAGTACTTC.